Listed below are T cell receptor beta chains from one sample, sequenced in a study of blood T cell repertoires in COVID-19. Assay: immunoSEQ multiplex PCR; the TCRdb copy retains only in-frame clones and omits some. This table has roughly 250,000 clones, 70% to 90% appearing once. Sequencing was performed on PBMCs or T cells enriched from blood (not recorded which). Every receptor here comes from a woman in her 30s who had recovered from COVID-19. The CDR3 runs from the conserved cysteine through the conserved F or W. D genes are given only for firm matches. The size entry is marked missing in some rows and otherwise reads once, few, many or a size class.

d_gene	v_gene	len	j_gene	abundance	CDR3aa	CDR3nt
TRBD1	TRBV24-1	13	TRBJ1-1	-	CATSDFGRGQAFF	TGTGCCACCAGTGATTTCGGCAGGGGGCAGGCTTTCTTT
-	TRBV7-8	12	TRBJ1-2	-	CASSPGSYGYTF	TGTGCCAGCAGCCCCGGTTCCTATGGCTACACCTTC
-	TRBV27	14	TRBJ1-1	few	CASSLSGGGTEAFF	TGTGCCAGCAGTCTCTCGGGGGGGGGCACTGAAGCTTTCTTT
-	TRBV24-1	13	TRBJ1-1	few	CATSDWGGSGAFF	TGTGCCACCAGTGATTGGGGGGGGAGCGGGGCTTTCTTT
TRBD2	TRBV29-1	15	TRBJ2-3	-	CSVEGGERSTDTQYF	TGCAGCGTTGAGGGGGGGGAAAGAAGCACAGATACGCAGTATTTT
TRBD2	TRBV27	18	TRBJ2-7	-	CASSLEASGGARPYEQYF	TGTGCCAGCAGTTTAGAGGCTAGCGGGGGGGCACGGCCCTACGAGCAGTACTTC
TRBD2	TRBV28	16	TRBJ2-3	-	CASSFLASGISDTQYF	TGTGCCAGCAGTTTTCTGGCTAGCGGGATTTCAGATACGCAGTATTTT
-	TRBV4-1	15	TRBJ2-1	-	CASSQRGNTYNEQFF	TGCGCCAGCAGCCAACGCGGGAACACCTACAATGAGCAGTTCTTC
-	TRBV2	12	TRBJ1-2	-	CASSDEGYGYTF	TGTGCCAGCAGTGATGAGGGTTATGGCTACACCTTC
TRBD1	TRBV19	16	TRBJ1-1	-	CASSIAGQGMNTEAFF	TGTGCCAGTAGTATAGCTGGACAGGGGATGAACACTGAAGCTTTCTTT
TRBD2	TRBV19	17	TRBJ2-1	-	CASSTSRTSGRIGEQFF	TGTGCCAGTAGTACTTCGCGGACTAGCGGGAGAATAGGTGAGCAGTTCTTC
TRBD2	TRBV10-1	18	TRBJ2-1	-	CASSGGTSGKRSYNEQFF	TGCGCCAGCAGTGGAGGGACTAGCGGGAAGAGGTCCTACAATGAGCAGTTCTTC
TRBD1	TRBV4-2	20	TRBJ1-5	-	CASSQDKGSRDRGGNQPQHF	TGTGCCAGCAGCCAAGATAAAGGTTCCAGAGACAGGGGTGGCAATCAGCCCCAGCATTTT
TRBD2	TRBV6-2/TRBV6-3	16	TRBJ2-1	-	CASSLRIASGYNEQFF	TGTGCCAGCAGTCTCCGGATAGCTAGCGGCTACAATGAGCAGTTCTTC
TRBD2	TRBV11-3	14	TRBJ2-1	-	CASSLRGVGNEQFF	TGTGCCAGCAGCTTACGGGGGGTCGGGAATGAGCAGTTCTTC
-	TRBV28	15	TRBJ1-1	-	CASSSDEGRNTEAFF	TGTGCCAGCAGTTCCGATGAGGGCAGGAACACTGAAGCTTTCTTT
-	TRBV14	13	TRBJ1-5	few	CASSQVYTGPQHF	TGTGCCAGCAGCCAAGTCTACACGGGGCCCCAGCATTTT
-	TRBV7-9	16	TRBJ1-4	-	CASSEARGSANEKLFF	TGTGCCAGCAGCGAGGCCCGGGGGTCGGCTAATGAAAAACTGTTTTTT
-	TRBV12-3/TRBV12-4	13	TRBJ1-1	-	CASSQLGGTEAFF	TGTGCCAGCAGTCAACTTGGTGGCACTGAAGCTTTCTTT
-	TRBV11-2	15	TRBJ2-1	-	CASSLMDSSYNEQFF	TGTGCCAGCAGCTTAATGGACTCGTCCTACAATGAGCAGTTCTTC
-	TRBV2	16	TRBJ1-2	-	CASSEAAPVVYYGYTF	TGTGCCAGCAGTGAAGCCGCCCCGGTAGTATACTATGGCTACACCTTC
-	TRBV5-1	14	TRBJ1-1	-	CASSITGLNTEAFF	TGCGCCAGCAGCATAACAGGGCTGAACACTGAAGCTTTCTTT
-	TRBV28	13	TRBJ2-7	-	CASSPQQGLGQYF	TGTGCCAGCAGTCCACAACAGGGTTTGGGGCAGTACTTC
TRBD2	TRBV2	18	TRBJ2-2	-	CASNRDYRTPKPTGELFF	TGTGCCAGCAACCGGGACTACCGAACTCCGAAGCCCACCGGGGAGCTGTTTTTT
-	TRBV7-9	14	TRBJ2-7	-	CASSSLRGSSEQYF	TGTGCCAGCAGCTCTCTTCGGGGGTCCTCCGAGCAGTACTTC
TRBD2	TRBV11-2	15	TRBJ2-1	-	CASSEIAGGHNEQFF	TGTGCCAGCAGCGAGATAGCGGGGGGACACAATGAGCAGTTCTTC
TRBD1	TRBV6-5	13	TRBJ2-5	-	CASRPDRDRTQYF	TGTGCCAGCAGACCCGACAGGGACAGGACCCAGTACTTC
-	TRBV19	15	TRBJ2-1	-	CASTSTWSSYNEQFF	TGTGCCAGTACCTCGACTTGGAGCTCCTACAATGAGCAGTTCTTC
TRBD2	TRBV11-2	19	TRBJ2-3	-	CASSLWGTSGRAGADTQYF	TGTGCCAGCAGCTTATGGGGAACTAGCGGGAGGGCCGGTGCAGATACGCAGTATTTT
TRBD1	TRBV27	16	TRBJ2-1	once	CASSLYGDSAYNEQFF	TGTGCCAGCAGTTTATATGGGGACAGCGCCTACAATGAGCAGTTCTTC
TRBD1	TRBV6-2/TRBV6-3	20	TRBJ1-4	-	CASSFFGPGQGVLANEKLFF	TGTGCCAGCAGTTTCTTCGGACCGGGACAGGGTGTATTGGCTAATGAAAAACTGTTTTTT
-	TRBV7-9	12	TRBJ2-1	-	CASSPSGNEQFF	TGTGCCAGCAGCCCGTCGGGCAATGAGCAGTTCTTC
-	TRBV9	13	TRBJ2-7	-	CASSVAEVGEQYF	TGTGCCAGCAGCGTAGCCGAGGTTGGGGAGCAGTACTTC
-	TRBV28	13	TRBJ2-7	-	CASSPAHREWQYF	TGTGCCTCCAGCCCGGCCCACAGGGAGTGGCAGTACTTC
-	TRBV28	15	TRBJ2-7	once	CASSPDRFPTYEQYF	TGTGCCAGCAGCCCCGACAGGTTCCCCACCTACGAGCAGTACTTC
TRBD1	TRBV7-9	16	TRBJ2-7	few	CASSLGPGQGLLGQYF	TGTGCCAGCAGCTTGGGCCCGGGACAGGGCCTACTGGGGCAGTACTTC
TRBD1	TRBV19	13	TRBJ2-7	-	CATTGTGVSEQYF	TGTGCCACGACCGGGACAGGGGTTAGCGAGCAGTACTTC
-	TRBV4-1	15	TRBJ2-1	-	CASSQIGGLYNEQFF	TGCGCCAGCAGCCAGATTGGAGGACTTTACAATGAGCAGTTCTTC
TRBD2	TRBV30	16	TRBJ2-1	-	CAWIPQNAGEYNEQFF	TGTGCCTGGATCCCCCAAAATGCGGGAGAGTACAATGAGCAGTTCTTC
-	TRBV27	15	TRBJ2-7	-	CASSYTRRTTYEQYF	TGTGCCAGCAGTTACACTAGACGAACAACCTACGAGCAGTACTTC
TRBD2	TRBV19	15	TRBJ2-3	-	CASNGRAFGPDTQYF	TGTGCCTCCAACGGGAGGGCCTTCGGCCCAGATACGCAGTATTTT
-	TRBV15	15	TRBJ2-5	-	CATSREYSQGETQYF	TGTGCCACCAGCAGAGAGTACTCTCAGGGGGAGACCCAGTACTTC
-	TRBV2	14	TRBJ2-7	-	CASTDGGPRDEQYF	TGTGCCAGCACCGACGGAGGGCCGAGGGACGAGCAGTACTTC
-	TRBV4-2	16	TRBJ2-6	many	CASSQDEGVGANVLTF	TGTGCCAGCAGCCAAGATGAGGGGGTTGGGGCCAACGTCCTGACTTTC
-	TRBV3-1/TRBV3-2	13	TRBJ1-4	-	CASSRSYGEKLFF	TGTGCCAGCAGCAGGAGTTATGGGGAAAAACTGTTTTTT
-	TRBV5-6	18	TRBJ2-1	-	CASSSVEIAATKGNEQFF	TGTGCCAGCAGCTCAGTAGAAATAGCGGCCACCAAAGGGAATGAGCAGTTCTTC
TRBD1	TRBV25-1	14	TRBJ1-2	-	CASSSTGGVYGYTF	TGTGCCAGCAGCTCCACAGGGGGCGTCTATGGCTACACCTTC
TRBD2	TRBV3-1/TRBV3-2	17	TRBJ2-2	-	CASSPQGRGAFAGELFF	TGTGCCAGCAGCCCCCAGGGGCGGGGGGCATTTGCCGGGGAGCTGTTTTTT
TRBD2	TRBV28	15	TRBJ2-7	-	CASSSTSGRFYEQYF	TGTGCCAGCAGTTCGACTAGCGGGAGGTTCTACGAGCAGTACTTC
TRBD1	TRBV7-2	15	TRBJ1-2	-	CASSLETGGGYGYTF	TGTGCCAGCAGCTTAGAGACAGGGGGCGGCTATGGCTACACCTTC
TRBD2	TRBV28	16	TRBJ2-1	-	CASSKLAGEPDGEQFF	TGTGCCAGCAGCAAACTAGCGGGAGAGCCCGACGGTGAGCAGTTCTTC
-	TRBV27	11	TRBJ2-7	once	CASTRGYEQYF	TGTGCCAGCACTCGAGGTTACGAGCAGTACTTC
-	TRBV10-3	17	TRBJ1-6	-	CAISEDTVYSYNSPLHF	TGTGCCATCAGTGAGGACACTGTTTACTCCTATAATTCACCCCTCCACTTT
TRBD1	TRBV7-8	17	TRBJ1-4	-	CASSLAGQATSNEKLFF	TGTGCCAGCAGCTTGGCCGGACAGGCAACTTCTAATGAAAAACTGTTTTTT
-	TRBV7-2	16	TRBJ1-2	-	CASSLVGAASNYGYTF	TGTGCCAGCAGCTTAGTGGGGGCAGCTTCCAACTATGGCTACACCTTC